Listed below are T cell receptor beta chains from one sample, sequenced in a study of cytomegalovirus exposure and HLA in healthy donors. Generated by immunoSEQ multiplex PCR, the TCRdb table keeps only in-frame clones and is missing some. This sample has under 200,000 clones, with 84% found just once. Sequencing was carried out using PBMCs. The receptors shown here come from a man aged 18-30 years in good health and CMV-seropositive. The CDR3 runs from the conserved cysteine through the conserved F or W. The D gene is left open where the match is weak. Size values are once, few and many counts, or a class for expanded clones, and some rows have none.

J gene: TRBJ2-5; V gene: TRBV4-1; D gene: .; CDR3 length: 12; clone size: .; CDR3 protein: CASSQVMETQYF; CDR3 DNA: TGCGCCAGCAGCCAAGTCATGGAGACCCAGTACTTC
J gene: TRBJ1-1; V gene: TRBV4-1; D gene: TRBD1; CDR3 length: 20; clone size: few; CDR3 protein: CASSQDPGTGPRTLNTEAFF; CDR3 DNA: TGCGCCAGCAGCCAAGATCCCGGGACAGGGCCGCGAACTCTGAACACTGAAGCTTTCTTT
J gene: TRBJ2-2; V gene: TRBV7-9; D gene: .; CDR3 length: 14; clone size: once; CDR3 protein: CASPSDQNTGELFF; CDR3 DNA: TGTGCCAGCCCTAGCGATCAGAACACCGGGGAGCTGTTTTTT
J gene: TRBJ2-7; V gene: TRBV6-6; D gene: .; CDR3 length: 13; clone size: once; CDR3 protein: CASTTTNSYEQYF; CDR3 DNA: TGTGCCAGCACGACGACAAACTCCTACGAGCAGTACTTC
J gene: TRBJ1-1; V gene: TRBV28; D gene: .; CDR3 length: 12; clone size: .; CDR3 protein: CASKSKHTEAFF; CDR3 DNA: TGTGCCAGCAAAAGTAAACATACTGAAGCTTTCTTT
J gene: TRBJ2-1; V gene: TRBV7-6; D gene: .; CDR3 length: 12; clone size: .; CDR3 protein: CASSALGDEQFF; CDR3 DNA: TGTGCCAGCTCCGCCCTCGGAGACGAGCAGTTCTTC
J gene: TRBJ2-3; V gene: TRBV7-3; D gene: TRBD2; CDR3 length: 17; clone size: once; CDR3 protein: CASSLIPAGGPTDTQYF; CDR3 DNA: TGTGCCAGCAGCTTAATTCCCGCGGGAGGGCCAACAGATACGCAGTATTTT
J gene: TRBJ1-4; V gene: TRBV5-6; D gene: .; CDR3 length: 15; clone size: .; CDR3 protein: CASSLVGAQGEKLFF; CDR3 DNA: TGTGCCAGCAGCTTGGTTGGGGCGCAGGGTGAAAAACTGTTTTTT
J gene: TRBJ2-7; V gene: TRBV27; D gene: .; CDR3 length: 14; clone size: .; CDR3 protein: CASGMGQGPYEQYF; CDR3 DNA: TGTGCCAGCGGAATGGGGCAGGGTCCCTACGAGCAGTACTTC
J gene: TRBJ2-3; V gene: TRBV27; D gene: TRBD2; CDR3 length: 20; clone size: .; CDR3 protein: CASSPKATSGRRDLGDTQYF; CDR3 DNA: TGTGCCAGCAGTCCCAAGGCGACTAGCGGGAGGAGGGACTTAGGGGATACGCAGTATTTT
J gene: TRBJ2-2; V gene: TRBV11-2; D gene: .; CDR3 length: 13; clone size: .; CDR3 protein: CASSLDGLGELFF; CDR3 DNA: TGTGCCAGCAGCTTAGATGGGCTCGGGGAGCTGTTTTTT
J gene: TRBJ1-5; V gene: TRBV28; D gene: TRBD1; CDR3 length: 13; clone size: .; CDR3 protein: CASKRDRSQPQHF; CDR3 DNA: TGTGCCAGCAAAAGGGACAGGAGTCAGCCCCAGCATTTT
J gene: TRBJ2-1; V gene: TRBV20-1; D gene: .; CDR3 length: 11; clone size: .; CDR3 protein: CSARLGGEQFF; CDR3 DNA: TGCAGTGCTAGATTAGGGGGTGAGCAGTTCTTC
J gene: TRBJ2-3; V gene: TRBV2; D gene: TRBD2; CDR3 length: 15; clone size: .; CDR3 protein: CASSDTSGNRDTQYF; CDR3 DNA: TGTGCCAGCAGTGATACTAGCGGGAATAGAGATACGCAGTATTTT
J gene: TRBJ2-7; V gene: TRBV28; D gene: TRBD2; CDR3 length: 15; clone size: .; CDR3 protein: CASSAGLAGVYEQYF; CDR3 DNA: TGTGCCAGCAGTGCGGGACTAGCGGGCGTCTACGAGCAGTACTTC
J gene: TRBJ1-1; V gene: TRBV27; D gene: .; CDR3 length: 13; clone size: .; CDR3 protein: CASRATGGTEAFF; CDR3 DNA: TGTGCCAGCAGAGCCACGGGAGGGACTGAAGCTTTCTTT
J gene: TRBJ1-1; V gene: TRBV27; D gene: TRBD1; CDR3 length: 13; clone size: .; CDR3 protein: CASKTGGYTEAFF; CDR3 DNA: TGTGCCAGCAAGACAGGGGGGTACACTGAAGCTTTCTTT
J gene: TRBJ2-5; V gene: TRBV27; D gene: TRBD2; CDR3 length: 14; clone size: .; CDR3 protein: CASSSQREQETQYF; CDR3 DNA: TGTGCCAGCAGTTCCCAGCGGGAACAAGAGACCCAGTACTTC
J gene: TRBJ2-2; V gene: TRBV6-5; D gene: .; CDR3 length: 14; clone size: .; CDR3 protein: CASSPPVRAGELFF; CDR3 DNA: TGTGCCAGCAGCCCCCCAGTTCGGGCCGGGGAGCTGTTTTTT
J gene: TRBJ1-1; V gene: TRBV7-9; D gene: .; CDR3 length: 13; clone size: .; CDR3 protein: CASSGGANTEAFF; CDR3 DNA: TGTGCCAGCAGCGGCGGGGCGAACACTGAAGCTTTCTTT
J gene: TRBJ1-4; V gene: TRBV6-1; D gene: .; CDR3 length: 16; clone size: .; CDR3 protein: CASSESMQGSYEKLFF; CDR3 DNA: TGTGCCAGCAGTGAAAGCATGCAGGGATCTTACGAAAAACTGTTTTTT
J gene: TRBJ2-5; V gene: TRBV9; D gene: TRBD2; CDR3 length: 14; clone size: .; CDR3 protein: CASSPRTSMETQYF; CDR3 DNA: TGTGCCAGCAGCCCCCGGACTAGCATGGAGACCCAGTACTTC